This TCR beta chain is drawn from a study of graft-versus-host responses after intestinal transplantation. Clones were sequenced by immunoSEQ multiplex PCR, and TCRdb holds only the in-frame ones, with some missing. The table shows tens of thousands of clones, with approximately 96% occurring only once. Germline V gene data show CDR1 as SGHRS and CDR2 as YFSETQ. V trimming: 1 base; J trimming: 3 bases; junction bases outside the gene matches: 15. This CDR3 region has 18 residues. With respect to this clone: Its antigen remains unidentified.

This TCR was recovered from a human donor who was the organ donor for an intestinal transplant. The material sequenced was unstimulated CD8+ T cells sorted from spleen or lymph node cells, taken before transplant. J is TRBJ1-2 and V is TRBV5-1; 7 bases are a match to TRBD1. The CDR3 sequence is CASSLTPQGPNYYYGYTF. The CDR3 nucleotides read TGCGCCAGCAGCTTGACCCCACAGGGGCCCAACTACTACTATGGCTACACCTTC.